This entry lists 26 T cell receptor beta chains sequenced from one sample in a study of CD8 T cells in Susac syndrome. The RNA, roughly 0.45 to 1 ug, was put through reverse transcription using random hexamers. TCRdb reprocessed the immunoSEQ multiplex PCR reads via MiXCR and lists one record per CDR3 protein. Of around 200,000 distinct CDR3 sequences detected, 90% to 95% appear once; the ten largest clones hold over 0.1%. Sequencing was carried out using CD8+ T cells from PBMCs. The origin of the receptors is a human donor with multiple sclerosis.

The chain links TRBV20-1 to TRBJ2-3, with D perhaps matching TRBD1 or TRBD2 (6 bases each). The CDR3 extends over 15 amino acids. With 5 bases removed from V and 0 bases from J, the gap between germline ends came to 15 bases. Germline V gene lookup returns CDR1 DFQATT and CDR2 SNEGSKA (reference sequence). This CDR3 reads CSAEGGGSSTDTQYF. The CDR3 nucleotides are TGCAGTGCTGAGGGGGGCGGTTCTAGCACAGATACGCAGTATTTT.

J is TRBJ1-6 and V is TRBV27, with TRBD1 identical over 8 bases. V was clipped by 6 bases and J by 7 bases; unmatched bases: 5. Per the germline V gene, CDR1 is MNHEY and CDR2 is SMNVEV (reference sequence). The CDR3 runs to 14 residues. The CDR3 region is CASRPGTGNSPLHF. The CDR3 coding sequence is TGTGCCAGCAGGCCTGGGACAGGAAATTCACCCCTCCACTTT.

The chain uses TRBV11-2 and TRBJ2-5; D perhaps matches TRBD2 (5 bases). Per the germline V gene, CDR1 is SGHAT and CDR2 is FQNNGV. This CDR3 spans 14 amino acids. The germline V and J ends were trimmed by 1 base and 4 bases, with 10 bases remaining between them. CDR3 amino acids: CASSLASGRETQYF. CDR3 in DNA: TGTGCCAGCAGCTTAGCCAGCGGTCGAGAGACCCAGTACTTC.

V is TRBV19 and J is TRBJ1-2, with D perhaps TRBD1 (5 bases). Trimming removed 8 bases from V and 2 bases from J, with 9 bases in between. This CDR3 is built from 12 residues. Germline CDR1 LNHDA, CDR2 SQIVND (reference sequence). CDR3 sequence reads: CASGGSNYGYTF. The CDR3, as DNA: TGTGCCAGTGGGGGGTCAAACTATGGCTACACCTTC.

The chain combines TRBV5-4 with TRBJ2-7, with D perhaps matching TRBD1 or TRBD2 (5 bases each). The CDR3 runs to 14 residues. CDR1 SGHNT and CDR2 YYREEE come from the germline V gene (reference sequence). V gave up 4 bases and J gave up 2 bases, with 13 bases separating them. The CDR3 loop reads CASSPQVGTYEQYF. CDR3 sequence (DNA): TGTGCCAGCAGCCCACAGGTCGGGACCTACGAGCAGTACTTC.

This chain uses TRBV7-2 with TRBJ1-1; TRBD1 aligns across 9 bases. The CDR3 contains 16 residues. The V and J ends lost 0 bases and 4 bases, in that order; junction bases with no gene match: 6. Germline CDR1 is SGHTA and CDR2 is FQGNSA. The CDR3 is CASSLAPQGAPTEAFF. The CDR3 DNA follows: TGTGCCAGCAGCTTAGCCCCACAGGGGGCGCCCACTGAAGCTTTCTTT.

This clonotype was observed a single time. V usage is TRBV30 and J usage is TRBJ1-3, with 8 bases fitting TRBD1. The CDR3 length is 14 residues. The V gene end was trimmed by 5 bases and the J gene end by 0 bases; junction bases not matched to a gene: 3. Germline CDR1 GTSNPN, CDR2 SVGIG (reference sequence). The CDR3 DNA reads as TGTGCCTGGGGACAGGGCCTCTCTGGAAACACCATATATTTT. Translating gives CAWGQGLSGNTIYF.

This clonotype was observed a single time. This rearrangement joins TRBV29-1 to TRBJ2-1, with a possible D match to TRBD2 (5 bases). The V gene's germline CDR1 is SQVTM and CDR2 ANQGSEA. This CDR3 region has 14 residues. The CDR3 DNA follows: TGCAGTTCATTTCGCCTAGCAGCATACAATGAGCAGTTCTTC. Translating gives CSSFRLAAYNEQFF.

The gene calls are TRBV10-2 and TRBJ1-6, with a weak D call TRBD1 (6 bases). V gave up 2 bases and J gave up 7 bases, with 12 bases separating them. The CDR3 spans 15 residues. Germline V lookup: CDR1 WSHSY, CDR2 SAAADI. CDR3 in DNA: TGCGCCAGCAGTGAGCCACAGGGATGGAATTCACCCCTCCACTTT. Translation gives CASSEPQGWNSPLHF.

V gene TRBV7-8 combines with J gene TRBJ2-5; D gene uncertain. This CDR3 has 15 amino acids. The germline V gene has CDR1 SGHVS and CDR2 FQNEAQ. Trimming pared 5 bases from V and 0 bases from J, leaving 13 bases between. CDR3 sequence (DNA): TGTGCCAGCAGCCCCACCGGAGCGTACCAAGAGACCCAGTACTTC. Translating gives CASSPTGAYQETQYF.

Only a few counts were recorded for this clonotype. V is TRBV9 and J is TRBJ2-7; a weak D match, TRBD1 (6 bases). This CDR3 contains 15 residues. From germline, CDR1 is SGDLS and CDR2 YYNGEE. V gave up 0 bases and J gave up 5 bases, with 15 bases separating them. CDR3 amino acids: CASSVGTTGYHEQYF. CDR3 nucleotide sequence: TGTGCCAGCAGCGTAGGGACCACAGGGTACCACGAGCAGTACTTC. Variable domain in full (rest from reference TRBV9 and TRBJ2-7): DSGVTQTPKHLITATGQRVTLRCSPRSGDLSVYWYQQSLDQGLQFLIQYYNGEERAKGNILERFSAQQFPDLHSELNLSSLELGDSALYFCASSVGTTGYHEQYFGPGTRLTVT.

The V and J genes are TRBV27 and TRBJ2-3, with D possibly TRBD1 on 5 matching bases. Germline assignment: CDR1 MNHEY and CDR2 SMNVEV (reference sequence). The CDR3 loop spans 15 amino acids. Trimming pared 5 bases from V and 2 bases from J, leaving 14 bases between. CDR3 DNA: TGTGCCAGCAGTCAAGACAGTCCTTTCACAGATACGCAGTATTTT. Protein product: CASSQDSPFTDTQYF.

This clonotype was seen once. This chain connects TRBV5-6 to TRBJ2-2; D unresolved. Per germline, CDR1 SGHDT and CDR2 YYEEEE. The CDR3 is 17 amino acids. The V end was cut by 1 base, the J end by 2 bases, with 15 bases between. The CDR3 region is CASSLFPDAQNTGELFF. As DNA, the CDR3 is TGTGCCAGCAGCTTGTTTCCGGACGCCCAAAACACCGGGGAGCTGTTTTTT. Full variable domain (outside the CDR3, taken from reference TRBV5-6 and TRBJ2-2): DAGVTQSPTHLIKTRGQQVTLRCSPKSGHDTVSWYQQALGQGPQFIFQYYEEEERQRGNFPDRFSGHQFPNYSSELNVNALLLGDSALYLCASSLFPDAQNTGELFFGEGSRLTVL.

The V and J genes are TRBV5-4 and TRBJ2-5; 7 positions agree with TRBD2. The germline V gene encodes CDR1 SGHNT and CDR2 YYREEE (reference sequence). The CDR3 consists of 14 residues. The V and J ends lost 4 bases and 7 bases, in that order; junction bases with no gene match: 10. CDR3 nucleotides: TGTGCCAGCAGCCTCGGGACTACGGTGGGGACCCAGTACTTC. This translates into CASSLGTTVGTQYF.

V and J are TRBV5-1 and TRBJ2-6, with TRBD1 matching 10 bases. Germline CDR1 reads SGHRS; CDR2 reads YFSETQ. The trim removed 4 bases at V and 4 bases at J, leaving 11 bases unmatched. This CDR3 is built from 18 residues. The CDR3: CASSPGTGDFLGANVLTF. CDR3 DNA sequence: TGCGCCAGCAGCCCCGGGACAGGGGACTTTCTGGGGGCCAACGTCCTGACTTTC.

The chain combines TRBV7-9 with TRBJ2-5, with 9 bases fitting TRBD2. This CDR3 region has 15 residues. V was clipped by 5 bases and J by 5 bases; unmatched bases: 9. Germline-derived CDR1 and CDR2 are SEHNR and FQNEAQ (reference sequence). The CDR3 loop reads CASSPAGLARETQYF. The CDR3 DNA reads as TGTGCCAGCAGCCCCGCGGGACTAGCAAGGGAGACCCAGTACTTC.

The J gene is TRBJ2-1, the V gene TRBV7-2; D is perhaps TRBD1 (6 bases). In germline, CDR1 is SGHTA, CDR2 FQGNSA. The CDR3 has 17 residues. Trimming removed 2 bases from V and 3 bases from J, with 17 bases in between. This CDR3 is CASSLLSGTPYYNEQFF. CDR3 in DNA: TGTGCCAGCAGCTTACTTTCCGGGACACCTTACTACAATGAGCAGTTCTTC.

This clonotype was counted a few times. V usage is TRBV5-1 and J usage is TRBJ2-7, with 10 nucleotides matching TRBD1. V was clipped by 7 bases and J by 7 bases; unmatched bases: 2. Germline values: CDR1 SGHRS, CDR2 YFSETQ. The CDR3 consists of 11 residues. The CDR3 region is CASGQGVEQYF. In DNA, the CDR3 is TGCGCCAGCGGACAGGGGGTGGAGCAGTACTTC.

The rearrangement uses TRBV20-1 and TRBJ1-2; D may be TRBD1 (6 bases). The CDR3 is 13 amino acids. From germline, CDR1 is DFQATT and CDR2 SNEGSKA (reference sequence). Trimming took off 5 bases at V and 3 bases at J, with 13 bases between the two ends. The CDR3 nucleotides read TGCAGTGCTGACCGGGACACAGACTATGGCTACACCTTC. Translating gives CSADRDTDYGYTF.

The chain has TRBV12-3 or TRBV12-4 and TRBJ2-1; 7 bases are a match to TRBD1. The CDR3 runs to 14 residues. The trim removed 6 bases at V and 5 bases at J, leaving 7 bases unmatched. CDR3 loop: CASRPGQYNNEQFF. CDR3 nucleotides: TGTGCCAGCAGGCCGGGACAGTATAACAATGAGCAGTTCTTC.

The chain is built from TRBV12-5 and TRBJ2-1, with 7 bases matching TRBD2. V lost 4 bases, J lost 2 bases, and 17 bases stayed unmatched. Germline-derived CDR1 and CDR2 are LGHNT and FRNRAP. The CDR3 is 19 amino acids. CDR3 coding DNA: TGTGCTAGTGGTTCTCGCGTAGTGGGCGGGAGTGTAACCTACAATGAGCAGTTCTTC. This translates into CASGSRVVGGSVTYNEQFF.

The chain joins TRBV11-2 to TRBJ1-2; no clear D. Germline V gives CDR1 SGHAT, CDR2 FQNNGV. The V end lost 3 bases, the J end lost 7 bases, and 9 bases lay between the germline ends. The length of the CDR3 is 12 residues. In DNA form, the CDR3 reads TGTGCCAGCAGCTTGCAGGCGAGTGGCTACACCTTC. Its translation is CASSLQASGYTF. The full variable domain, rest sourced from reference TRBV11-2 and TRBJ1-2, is EAGVAQSPRYKIIEKRQSVAFWCNPISGHATLYWYQQILGQGPKLLIQFQNNGVVDDSQLPKDRFSAERLKGVDSTLKIQPAKLEDSAVYLCASSLQASGYTFGSGTRLTVV.

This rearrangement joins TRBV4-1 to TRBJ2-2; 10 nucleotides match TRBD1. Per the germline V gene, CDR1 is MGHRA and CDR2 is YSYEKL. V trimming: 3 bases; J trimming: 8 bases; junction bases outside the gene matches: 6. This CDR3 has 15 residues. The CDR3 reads CASSHVTGGPGELFF. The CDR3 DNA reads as TGCGCCAGCAGCCATGTGACAGGGGGCCCAGGGGAGCTGTTTTTT.

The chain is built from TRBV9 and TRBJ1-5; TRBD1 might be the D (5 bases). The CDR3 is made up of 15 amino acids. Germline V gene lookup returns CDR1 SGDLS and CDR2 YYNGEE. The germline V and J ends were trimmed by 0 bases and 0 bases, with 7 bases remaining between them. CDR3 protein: CASSVGQHSNQPQHF. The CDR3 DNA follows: TGTGCCAGCAGCGTAGGACAGCATAGCAATCAGCCCCAGCATTTT.

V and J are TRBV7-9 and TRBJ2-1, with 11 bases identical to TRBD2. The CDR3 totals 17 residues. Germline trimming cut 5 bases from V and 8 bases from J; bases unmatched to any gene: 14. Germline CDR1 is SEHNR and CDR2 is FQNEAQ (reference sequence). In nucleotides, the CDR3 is TGTGCCAGCAGCGCAGCACCTAGCGGGAGGCCCTTAGATGAGCAGTTCTTC. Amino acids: CASSAAPSGRPLDEQFF. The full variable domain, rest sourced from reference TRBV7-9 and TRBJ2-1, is DTGVSQNPRHKITKRGQNVTFRCDPISEHNRLYWYRQTLGQGPEFLTYFQNEAQLEKSRLLSDRFSAERPKGSFSTLEIQRTEQGDSAMYLCASSAAPSGRPLDEQFFGPGTRLTVL.

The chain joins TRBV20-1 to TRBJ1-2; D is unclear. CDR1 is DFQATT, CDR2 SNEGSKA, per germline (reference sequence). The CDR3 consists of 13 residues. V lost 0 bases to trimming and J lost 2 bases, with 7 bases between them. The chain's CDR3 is CSAREDGNYGYTF. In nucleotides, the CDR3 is TGCAGTGCTAGAGAGGACGGGAACTATGGCTACACCTTC.